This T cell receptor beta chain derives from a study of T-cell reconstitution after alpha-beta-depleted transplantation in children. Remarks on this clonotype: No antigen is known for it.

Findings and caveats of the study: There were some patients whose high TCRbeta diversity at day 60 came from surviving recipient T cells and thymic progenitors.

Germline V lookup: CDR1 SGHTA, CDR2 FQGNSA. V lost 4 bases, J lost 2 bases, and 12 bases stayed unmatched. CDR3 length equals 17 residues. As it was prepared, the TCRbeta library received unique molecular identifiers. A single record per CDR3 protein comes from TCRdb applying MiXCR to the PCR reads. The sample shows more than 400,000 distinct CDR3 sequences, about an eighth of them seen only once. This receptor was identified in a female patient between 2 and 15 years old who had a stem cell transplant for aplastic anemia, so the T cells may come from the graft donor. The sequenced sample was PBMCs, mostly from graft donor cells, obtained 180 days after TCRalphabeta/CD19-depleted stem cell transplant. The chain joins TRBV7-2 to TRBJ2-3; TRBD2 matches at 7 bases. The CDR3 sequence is CASSSGVAGGFTDTQYF. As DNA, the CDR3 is TGTGCCAGCAGCTCGGGCGTAGCGGGTGGTTTCACAGATACGCAGTATTTT.